The sequence of this T cell receptor beta chain was determined in a study of blood T cells in healthy people across ages. Study-wide results and caveats: It was held that the diversity estimates obtained from one million T cells were underestimates.

Using a J-beta primer mix together with a sample-barcoded 5' primer, a second PCR was run for about 6 to 12 cycles. TCRdb re-derived calls from the 5' RACE reads in MiXCR, one entry per CDR3 protein. The repertoire has around 1,000,000 distinct CDR3 sequences, less than 25% of them found once; the top ten carry around 0.75%. A word on this clonotype: The antigen remains unidentified.

Per the germline V gene, CDR1 is SGHDN and CDR2 is FVKESK. CDR3 length: 13 amino acids. V was trimmed by 5 bases and J by 4 bases, leaving 10 bases between them. Per sample, extraction of total RNA gave at least 5.5 micrograms in every case. Another study also made use of these data, one on T cells of mothers and their children. That paper adds: Each mother yielded more than 8 million TCR beta CDR3 reads. Each child yielded a few million reads. The search for persistent microchimeric T cell clones detected none.

The sequence was obtained from a girl aged 2-15 years in good health. The sample consisted of blood. The chain combines TRBV14 with TRBJ2-3; no reliable D call. The CDR3 DNA reads as TGTGCCAGCAGCTCCTGGCCGTCAGATACGCAGTATTTT. Translated, it gives CASSSWPSDTQYF.